A selection of T cell receptor beta chains follows, all from one sample in a study of blood T cell repertoires in COVID-19. The table came from immunoSEQ multiplex PCR; TCRdb's copy has only in-frame clones and leaves some out. The table lists some 95,000 clones, approximately 89% of them singletons. The source material was peripheral blood. These receptors were obtained from a human donor with active COVID-19. The donor label of this sample is uncertain. The CDR3 runs from the conserved cysteine through the conserved F or W. The order of the fields is J gene, V gene, clone size, D gene, CDR3 DNA, CDR3 protein. D genes are given only for firm matches. Clone size is shown for a subset of rows, as once, few, many or a class of expanded clone.

j_gene: TRBJ2-7; v_gene: TRBV9; abundance: NA; d_gene: TRBD1; CDR3nt: TGTGCCAGCAGCCCCCAGGGACAGGGCCGCAACGAGCAGTACTTC; CDR3aa: CASSPQGQGRNEQYF
j_gene: TRBJ2-2; v_gene: TRBV5-4; abundance: NA; d_gene: TRBD1; CDR3nt: TGTGCCAGCAGCCAAAACAGGGGCCCGAACACCGGGGAGCTGTTTTTT; CDR3aa: CASSQNRGPNTGELFF
j_gene: TRBJ2-5; v_gene: TRBV5-4; abundance: NA; d_gene: TRBD1; CDR3nt: TGTGCCAGCAGCCCCCGCGACAGGGGTGGGGAGACCCAGTACTTC; CDR3aa: CASSPRDRGGETQYF
j_gene: TRBJ2-1; v_gene: TRBV20-1; abundance: NA; d_gene: NA; CDR3nt: TGCAGTGCTAGTGACACTAGGAGCTCCTACAATGAGCAGTTCTTC; CDR3aa: CSASDTRSSYNEQFF
j_gene: TRBJ2-7; v_gene: TRBV5-6; abundance: NA; d_gene: TRBD1; CDR3nt: TGTGCCAGCAGCTTGGGGGGACAGGTCTACGAGCAGTACTTC; CDR3aa: CASSLGGQVYEQYF
j_gene: TRBJ1-3; v_gene: TRBV4-2; abundance: NA; d_gene: NA; CDR3nt: TGTGCCAGCAGCCAAGAGTTGGGTTTGCGGGGAAACACCATATATTTT; CDR3aa: CASSQELGLRGNTIYF
j_gene: TRBJ2-1; v_gene: TRBV3-1/TRBV3-2; abundance: NA; d_gene: NA; CDR3nt: TGTGCCAGCAGCCAAGATGTCCAACGGAATGAGCAGTTCTTC; CDR3aa: CASSQDVQRNEQFF
j_gene: TRBJ1-4; v_gene: TRBV10-2; abundance: NA; d_gene: NA; CDR3nt: TGCGCCAGCAGTGTAGGGGGGGATGAAAAACTGTTTTTT; CDR3aa: CASSVGGDEKLFF
j_gene: TRBJ2-3; v_gene: TRBV15; abundance: NA; d_gene: NA; CDR3nt: TGTGCCACCAGCAGAGGCAGCGCAGTGGGCACAGATACGCAGTATTTT; CDR3aa: CATSRGSAVGTDTQYF
j_gene: TRBJ1-1; v_gene: TRBV6-6; abundance: NA; d_gene: NA; CDR3nt: TGTGCCAGCAGTTATAGAGTTATAGGGGGGAACACTGAAGCTTTCTTT; CDR3aa: CASSYRVIGGNTEAFF
j_gene: TRBJ1-5; v_gene: TRBV6-2/TRBV6-3; abundance: few; d_gene: TRBD1; CDR3nt: TGTGCCAGCAGCTCTTCGGGACAGGGGGCCAATCAGCCCCAGCATTTT; CDR3aa: CASSSSGQGANQPQHF
j_gene: TRBJ1-4; v_gene: TRBV3-1/TRBV3-2; abundance: NA; d_gene: TRBD1; CDR3nt: TGTGCCAGCAGCCCCGGGACAGGGAATGAAAAACTGTTTTTT; CDR3aa: CASSPGTGNEKLFF
j_gene: TRBJ2-7; v_gene: TRBV24-1; abundance: few; d_gene: NA; CDR3nt: TGTGCCACCAGTGATTCCACCCCCGGGAGATCAACCGGGGACGAGCAGTACTTC; CDR3aa: CATSDSTPGRSTGDEQYF
j_gene: TRBJ2-4; v_gene: TRBV6-5; abundance: NA; d_gene: TRBD1; CDR3nt: TGTGCCAGCAGTTACTCGGCAGGGGGAAATAAGAACATTCAGTACTTC; CDR3aa: CASSYSAGGNKNIQYF
j_gene: TRBJ2-3; v_gene: TRBV3-1/TRBV3-2; abundance: NA; d_gene: TRBD2; CDR3nt: TGTGCCAGCAGCCAAGAGCGGGGGGGCCAGGGAGATACGCAGTATTTT; CDR3aa: CASSQERGGQGDTQYF
j_gene: TRBJ2-7; v_gene: TRBV29-1; abundance: NA; d_gene: NA; CDR3nt: TGCAGCGTTGTACAGGCTTTAGAGCAGTACTTC; CDR3aa: CSVVQALEQYF
j_gene: TRBJ2-7; v_gene: TRBV4-3; abundance: NA; d_gene: NA; CDR3nt: TGCGCCAGCAGCCAACCATCGACAGGACCCGAGCAGTACTTC; CDR3aa: CASSQPSTGPEQYF
j_gene: TRBJ1-5; v_gene: TRBV11-2; abundance: NA; d_gene: NA; CDR3nt: TGTGCCAGCAGCTTAGGAACGGGGGGAGGGAGCAATCAGCCCCAGCATTTT; CDR3aa: CASSLGTGGGSNQPQHF
j_gene: TRBJ2-5; v_gene: TRBV6-2/TRBV6-3; abundance: NA; d_gene: NA; CDR3nt: TGTGCCAGCAGTTTTGCGATGCCGGGACACTTCCAAGAGACCCAGTACTTC; CDR3aa: CASSFAMPGHFQETQYF
j_gene: TRBJ2-7; v_gene: TRBV6-5; abundance: NA; d_gene: TRBD2; CDR3nt: TGTGCCAGCAGTTCGGGGGGAGAGCAGTACTTC; CDR3aa: CASSSGGEQYF
j_gene: TRBJ2-2; v_gene: TRBV5-1; abundance: NA; d_gene: TRBD1; CDR3nt: TGCGCCAGCAGCAAGACAGGGGGCGCCGACACCGGGGAGCTGTTTTTT; CDR3aa: CASSKTGGADTGELFF
j_gene: TRBJ1-5; v_gene: TRBV6-1; abundance: once; d_gene: NA; CDR3nt: TGTGCCAGCAGTGAAGCCAGGGCCGGTGGACAGCCCCAGCATTTT; CDR3aa: CASSEARAGGQPQHF
j_gene: TRBJ2-1; v_gene: TRBV27; abundance: NA; d_gene: TRBD1; CDR3nt: TGTGCCAGCAGTTTAGGACAGGGAATTGAGCAGTTCTTC; CDR3aa: CASSLGQGIEQFF
j_gene: TRBJ2-5; v_gene: TRBV6-2/TRBV6-3; abundance: once; d_gene: TRBD2; CDR3nt: TGTGCCAGCAGTTACTCCGTCGACCTAGCGGAAGAGACCCAGTACTTC; CDR3aa: CASSYSVDLAEETQYF
j_gene: TRBJ2-2; v_gene: TRBV6-1; abundance: NA; d_gene: NA; CDR3nt: TGTGCCAGCAGTGAAGTTACAGGGAGAACGAACACCGGGGAGCTGTTTTTT; CDR3aa: CASSEVTGRTNTGELFF
j_gene: TRBJ2-2; v_gene: TRBV19; abundance: NA; d_gene: NA; CDR3nt: TGTGCCAGTAGTATAGTTCGCGAATCGAACACCGGGGAGCTGTTTTTT; CDR3aa: CASSIVRESNTGELFF
j_gene: TRBJ2-2; v_gene: TRBV4-3; abundance: NA; d_gene: NA; CDR3nt: TGCGCCAGCAGCCGAAACAGGGCCGGGGAGCTGTTTTTT; CDR3aa: CASSRNRAGELFF
j_gene: TRBJ1-6; v_gene: TRBV18; abundance: NA; d_gene: NA; CDR3nt: TGTGCCAGCTCAGAGGCCAGGGAGGATTCACCCCTCCACTTT; CDR3aa: CASSEAREDSPLHF
j_gene: TRBJ2-7; v_gene: TRBV6-5; abundance: once; d_gene: TRBD1; CDR3nt: TGTGCCAGCAGTTATGAAGCAGGGGGATTCGAGCAGTACTTC; CDR3aa: CASSYEAGGFEQYF
j_gene: TRBJ1-1; v_gene: TRBV6-2/TRBV6-3; abundance: NA; d_gene: NA; CDR3nt: TGTGCCAGCAGCCACACAGGGTACACTGAAGCTTTCTTT; CDR3aa: CASSHTGYTEAFF
j_gene: TRBJ2-1; v_gene: TRBV5-1; abundance: NA; d_gene: NA; CDR3nt: TGCGCCAGCAGCTTGGACTATAACAATGAGCAGTTCTTC; CDR3aa: CASSLDYNNEQFF
j_gene: TRBJ2-2; v_gene: TRBV7-2; abundance: NA; d_gene: NA; CDR3nt: TGTGCCAGCAGCTATGCTCCCCCTAGCGAGGTCACCGGGGAGCTGTTTTTT; CDR3aa: CASSYAPPSEVTGELFF
j_gene: TRBJ1-1; v_gene: TRBV11-2; abundance: NA; d_gene: NA; CDR3nt: TGTGCCAGCAGCTTAGCGCGGTTGAACACTGAAGCTTTCTTT; CDR3aa: CASSLARLNTEAFF
j_gene: TRBJ1-6; v_gene: TRBV7-2; abundance: NA; d_gene: NA; CDR3nt: TGTGCCAGCAGCTTAGAAGGACAGCTAAATTCACCCCTCCACTTT; CDR3aa: CASSLEGQLNSPLHF
j_gene: TRBJ2-5; v_gene: TRBV5-1; abundance: once; d_gene: NA; CDR3nt: TGCGCCAGCAGCTTACAACAGGTCCAAGAGACCCAGTACTTC; CDR3aa: CASSLQQVQETQYF
j_gene: TRBJ2-7; v_gene: TRBV4-1; abundance: NA; d_gene: NA; CDR3nt: TGCGCCAGCAGCCAATCCTGGGGGCCCTACGAGCAGTACTTC; CDR3aa: CASSQSWGPYEQYF
j_gene: TRBJ2-4; v_gene: TRBV29-1; abundance: NA; d_gene: NA; CDR3nt: TGCAGCGTTGTAAACACGGCCAAAAACATTCAGTACTTC; CDR3aa: CSVVNTAKNIQYF
j_gene: TRBJ1-1; v_gene: TRBV19; abundance: NA; d_gene: TRBD1; CDR3nt: TGTGCCAGTAGTATTACAGGGGGCAACACTGAAGCTTTCTTT; CDR3aa: CASSITGGNTEAFF
j_gene: TRBJ2-1; v_gene: TRBV13; abundance: NA; d_gene: NA; CDR3nt: TGTGCCAGCAGCTTTGGTAGCCAATCATCGGGTGAGCAGTTCTTC; CDR3aa: CASSFGSQSSGEQFF
j_gene: TRBJ2-7; v_gene: TRBV7-9; abundance: NA; d_gene: TRBD1; CDR3nt: TGTGCCAGCAGCACCTCGGGACAGGGTGCCTACGAGCAGTACTTC; CDR3aa: CASSTSGQGAYEQYF
j_gene: TRBJ1-2; v_gene: TRBV2; abundance: NA; d_gene: TRBD1; CDR3nt: TGTGCCAGCAGTGAAGTTTTCACAGGGGTAGATGGCTACACCTTC; CDR3aa: CASSEVFTGVDGYTF
j_gene: TRBJ1-2; v_gene: TRBV18; abundance: NA; d_gene: TRBD1; CDR3nt: TGTGCCAGCTCAACCACTGGTAGAGGGGGCGACGGCTATGGCTACACCTTC; CDR3aa: CASSTTGRGGDGYGYTF
j_gene: TRBJ2-3; v_gene: TRBV11-3; abundance: NA; d_gene: NA; CDR3nt: TGTGCCAGCAGCTTAGGGCCCGAAGATACGCAGTATTTT; CDR3aa: CASSLGPEDTQYF
j_gene: TRBJ2-4; v_gene: TRBV24-1; abundance: NA; d_gene: NA; CDR3nt: TGTGCCACCAGTGATCACAGGGGGGGATTCAAAAACATTCAGTACTTC; CDR3aa: CATSDHRGGFKNIQYF
j_gene: TRBJ2-1; v_gene: TRBV4-1; abundance: NA; d_gene: TRBD2; CDR3nt: TGCGCCAGCAGCCAAGACTGGGCTAGCGGGGTTTCCAATGAGCAGTTCTTC; CDR3aa: CASSQDWASGVSNEQFF
j_gene: TRBJ1-4; v_gene: TRBV5-1; abundance: NA; d_gene: NA; CDR3nt: TGCGCCAGCTCCCGGACAGATAATGAAAAACTGTTTTTT; CDR3aa: CASSRTDNEKLFF
j_gene: TRBJ2-4; v_gene: TRBV7-8; abundance: NA; d_gene: NA; CDR3nt: TGTGCCAGCAGCTTACAAGCCGGGGTGTCCAAAAACATTCAGTACTTC; CDR3aa: CASSLQAGVSKNIQYF
j_gene: TRBJ1-2; v_gene: TRBV27; abundance: NA; d_gene: TRBD1; CDR3nt: TGTGCCAGCAGTCCGACGGACAGGGGGGGTCAGGGGGGCTACACCTTC; CDR3aa: CASSPTDRGGQGGYTF
j_gene: TRBJ1-1; v_gene: TRBV7-2; abundance: few; d_gene: NA; CDR3nt: TGTGCCAGCAGCTTATCCAGGGAGGGCACTGAAGCTTTCTTT; CDR3aa: CASSLSREGTEAFF
j_gene: TRBJ2-3; v_gene: TRBV5-1; abundance: once; d_gene: TRBD1; CDR3nt: TGCGCCAGCAGCCGCCGGGGGGACAGGGAAGATACGCAGTATTTT; CDR3aa: CASSRRGDREDTQYF
j_gene: TRBJ1-1; v_gene: TRBV7-3; abundance: NA; d_gene: NA; CDR3nt: TGTGCCAGCAGCCGAGGGCCGGGGAACACTGAAGCTTTCTTT; CDR3aa: CASSRGPGNTEAFF
j_gene: TRBJ1-1; v_gene: TRBV18; abundance: once; d_gene: TRBD1; CDR3nt: TGTGCCAGCTACGGGACAGGGGCTGGGGCTTTCTTT; CDR3aa: CASYGTGAGAFF
j_gene: TRBJ1-1; v_gene: TRBV29-1; abundance: NA; d_gene: NA; CDR3nt: TGCAGCGCCGTGGGCAGGGGGAACACTGAAGCTTTCTTT; CDR3aa: CSAVGRGNTEAFF
j_gene: TRBJ2-7; v_gene: TRBV7-6; abundance: NA; d_gene: TRBD1; CDR3nt: TGTGCCAGCAGCCCCGGGACAGGGGTATCCGAGCAGTACTTC; CDR3aa: CASSPGTGVSEQYF
j_gene: TRBJ1-1; v_gene: TRBV6-1; abundance: NA; d_gene: TRBD1; CDR3nt: TGTGCCAGCAGTGCCTTAACAGGGGCCGCGAACACTGAAGCTTTCTTT; CDR3aa: CASSALTGAANTEAFF
j_gene: TRBJ1-2; v_gene: TRBV28; abundance: once; d_gene: TRBD1; CDR3nt: TGTGCCAGCAGCATAGGGGGCAGTAACTATGGCTACACCTTC; CDR3aa: CASSIGGSNYGYTF
j_gene: TRBJ2-5; v_gene: TRBV12-3/TRBV12-4; abundance: NA; d_gene: TRBD2; CDR3nt: TGTGCCAGCAGTCAGAGCGGGGAAGAGACCCAGTACTTC; CDR3aa: CASSQSGEETQYF
j_gene: TRBJ2-2; v_gene: TRBV4-2; abundance: NA; d_gene: NA; CDR3nt: TGTGCCAGCAGCCAAGAAACAGCGAACACCGGGGAGCTGTTTTTT; CDR3aa: CASSQETANTGELFF
j_gene: TRBJ2-5; v_gene: TRBV5-6; abundance: NA; d_gene: NA; CDR3nt: TGTGCCAGCAGCCTAGGTCTTGGCCAAGAGACCCAGTACTTC; CDR3aa: CASSLGLGQETQYF